The 6 T cell receptor beta chains in this list originate from one sample, sequenced in a study of blood T cells in healthy people across ages. PCR was performed a second time for roughly 7 to 12 cycles using a sample-barcoded 5' primer and a J-beta primer mix. TCRdb redid the calling of the 5' RACE reads with MiXCR, one entry per CDR3 protein. Found here are over 600,000 distinct CDR3 sequences, 21% of them singletons; the top ten hold around 3.4%. The specimen was blood. These receptors were taken from a man between 65 and 80 years old in good health.

This clonotype was seen repeatedly, ten times or more. The rearrangement links TRBV15 to TRBJ2-7; 8 bases map to TRBD2. The germline CDR1 and CDR2 sequences are LNHNV and YYDKDF (reference sequence). This CDR3 is built from 18 residues. Trimming took 0 bases from V and 2 from J; bases not matched to a gene: 12. In DNA, the CDR3 is TGTGCCACCAGCAGAGATCGCGTAAGCGGGAGCATCCCCTACGAGCAGTACTTC. This encodes CATSRDRVSGSIPYEQYF.

There are a few counts of this clonotype. The V gene is TRBV6-5, the J gene TRBJ2-1, with D hard to call. The J call is in doubt because the DNA end fits TRBJ2-7 better. The V gene's germline CDR1 is MNHEY and CDR2 SVGAGI. This CDR3 spans 14 amino acids. CDR3 coding DNA: TGTGCCAGCAGATCAGGCGCGGTTTCCTACGAGCAGTACTTC. The encoded protein is CASRSGAVSYEQYF.

This clonotype showed up just a few times. The chain combines TRBV30 with TRBJ1-6; 10 bases are shared with TRBD1. The CDR3 is 14 residues long. J was trimmed by 8 bases and V by 2 bases; bases with no gene match: 3. CDR1 is GTSNPN, CDR2 SVGIG, per germline (reference sequence). CDR3 in DNA: TGTGCCTGGAGTTCTGGACAGGGGGATTCACCCCTCCACTTT. Translation: CAWSSGQGDSPLHF.

This clonotype was seen a handful of times. The chain uses TRBV7-9 and TRBJ1-1; D not certain. The CDR3 is made up of 13 amino acids. Looked up from germline, CDR1 is SEHNR and CDR2 is FQNEAQ (reference sequence). Deletions cut 2 bases from V and 4 bases from J, with 8 bases between. The CDR3 DNA follows: TGTGCCAGCAGCTTACCCAGCCTCACTGAAGCTTTCTTT. This encodes CASSLPSLTEAFF.

The chain uses TRBV12-3 or TRBV12-4 and TRBJ2-5, with TRBD1 as a possible D gene (6 bases). The DNA end is more similar to TRBJ2-7, so the J call may be wrong. CDR3 length: 14 amino acids. CDR3 sequence (DNA): TGTGCCAGCAGTCCCGGACAGCTTATCTACGAGCAGTACTTC. Encoded protein: CASSPGQLIYEQYF.

Details on this clonotype: One end of the junction varies from germline; a read error may be responsible. The CDR3 region is CASSLTGVDEQYF. Written as DNA, the CDR3 is TGCGCCAGCAGCTTGACGGGAGTGGACGAGCAGTACTTC. The V gene is TRBV7-9, the J gene TRBJ2-7, with a tentative D call TRBD2 (6 bases). The CDR3 loop spans 13 amino acids. Per germline, CDR1 SEHNR and CDR2 FQNEAQ (reference sequence).